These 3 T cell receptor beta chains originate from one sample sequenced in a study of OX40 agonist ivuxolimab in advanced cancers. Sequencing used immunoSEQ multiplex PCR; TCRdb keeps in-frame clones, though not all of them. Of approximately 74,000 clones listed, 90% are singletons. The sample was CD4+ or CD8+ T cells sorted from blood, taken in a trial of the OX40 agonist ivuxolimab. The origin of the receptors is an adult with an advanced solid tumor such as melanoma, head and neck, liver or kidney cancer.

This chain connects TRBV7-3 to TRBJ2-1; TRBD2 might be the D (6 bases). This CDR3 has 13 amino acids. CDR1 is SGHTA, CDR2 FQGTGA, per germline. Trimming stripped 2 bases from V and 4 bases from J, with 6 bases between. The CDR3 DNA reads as TGTGCCAGCAGCTTAGGGACTTACAATGAGCAGTTCTTC. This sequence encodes CASSLGTYNEQFF.

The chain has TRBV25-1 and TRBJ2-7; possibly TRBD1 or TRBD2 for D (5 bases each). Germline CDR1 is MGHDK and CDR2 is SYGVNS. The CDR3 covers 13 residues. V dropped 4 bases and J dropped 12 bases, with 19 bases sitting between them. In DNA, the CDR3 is TGTGCCAGCAGTGGGGGGAAGGGCAGGGTCGTGTACTTC. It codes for CASSGGKGRVVYF.

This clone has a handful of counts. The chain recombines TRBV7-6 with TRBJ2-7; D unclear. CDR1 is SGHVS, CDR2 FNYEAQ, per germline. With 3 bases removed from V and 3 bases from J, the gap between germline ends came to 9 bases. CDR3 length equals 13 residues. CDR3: CASSFGQYYEQYF. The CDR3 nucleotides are TGTGCCAGCAGCTTTGGGCAGTACTACGAGCAGTACTTC.